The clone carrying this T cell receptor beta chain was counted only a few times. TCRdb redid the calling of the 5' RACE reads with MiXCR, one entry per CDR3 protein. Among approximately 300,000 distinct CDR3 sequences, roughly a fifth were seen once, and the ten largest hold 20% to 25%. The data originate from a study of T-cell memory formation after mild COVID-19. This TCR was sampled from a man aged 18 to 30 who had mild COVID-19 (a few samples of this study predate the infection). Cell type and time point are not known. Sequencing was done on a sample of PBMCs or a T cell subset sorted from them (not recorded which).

As DNA, the CDR3 is TGTGCCAGCAGCTCGCTACAGGGTGCTTTTAATACGCAGTATTTT. Translation gives CASSSLQGAFNTQYF. V gene TRBV7-2 combines with J gene TRBJ2-3, with a weak D call TRBD1 (6 bases). The germline V and J ends were trimmed by 4 bases and 7 bases, with 18 bases remaining between them. Germline CDR1 is SGHTA and CDR2 is FQGNSA. This CDR3 is 15 amino acids long. Based on the CDR3 plus reference TRBV7-2 and TRBJ2-3, the full variable domain is GAGVSQSPSNKVTEKGKDVELRCDPISGHTALYWYRQSLGQGLEFLIYFQGNSAPDKSGLPSDRFSAERTGGSVSTLTIQRTQQEDSAVYLCASSSLQGAFNTQYFGPGTRLTVL.